The 18 T cell receptor beta chains listed next were all sequenced from one sample in a study of blood T cell repertoires in COVID-19. This table comes from immunoSEQ multiplex PCR, and its TCRdb copy is limited to in-frame clones, with some not included. This sample yields over 45,000 clones, of which around 83% are seen a single time; about 1.8% belongs to the top ten. Sequenced sample: peripheral blood. These receptors came from a woman aged 60-75 years with acute or convalescent COVID-19.

The rearrangement uses TRBV5-5 and TRBJ2-7, with 7 bases aligning to TRBD2. The CDR3 consists of 12 residues. Germline lookup yields CDR1 SGHKS and CDR2 YYEKEE (reference sequence). Germline trimming cut 1 base from V and 7 bases from J; bases unmatched to any gene: 2. CDR3 coding DNA: TGTGCCAGCAGCTTGTGGGAGGGAGAGCAGTACTTC. This translates into CASSLWEGEQYF.

The genes are TRBV28 and TRBJ1-2; D perhaps matches TRBD1 (6 bases). Trimming stripped 2 bases from V and 8 bases from J, with 12 bases between. CDR3 size: 13 residues. The germline gives CDR1 MDHEN, CDR2 SYDVKM. CDR3 loop: CASSLVTQGGYTF. CDR3 sequence (DNA): TGTGCCAGCAGTTTAGTCACCCAGGGGGGCTACACCTTC.

This clone occurred once. This sequence joins TRBV3-1 (or the pseudogene TRBV3-2) and TRBJ2-1; 10 bases map to TRBD2. V trimming: 4 bases; J trimming: 2 bases; junction bases outside the gene matches: 5. CDR3 length equals 16 residues. From germline, CDR1 is LGHDT and CDR2 YNNKEL (reference sequence). The CDR3 sequence is CASSRQLAGAYNEQFF. In DNA, the CDR3 is TGTGCCAGCAGCCGTCAGCTAGCGGGAGCCTACAATGAGCAGTTCTTC.

The chain combines TRBV29-1 with TRBJ1-2; D unclear. Germline V CDR1 and CDR2: SQVTM, ANQGSEA. The CDR3 covers 13 residues. V shed 5 bases and J shed 0 bases, with 10 bases lying between them. The CDR3 protein is CSVRDNANYGYTF. As DNA, the CDR3 is TGCAGCGTTCGAGACAATGCTAACTATGGCTACACCTTC.

The V and J genes are TRBV3-1 (or the pseudogene TRBV3-2) and TRBJ1-2; 7 bases align to TRBD1. V lost 3 bases, J lost 7 bases, and 5 bases stayed unmatched. The CDR3 has 13 residues. Germline CDR1 is LGHDT and CDR2 is YNNKEL (reference sequence). In DNA, the CDR3 is TGTGCCAGCAGCCAGGACAGGAGTGGTGGCTACACCTTC. Residues: CASSQDRSGGYTF.

V gene TRBV15 combines with J gene TRBJ1-2; D possibly corresponds to TRBD1 (5 bases). CDR3 length equals 15 residues. Germline V gene sequence: CDR1 LNHNV, CDR2 YYDKDF (reference sequence). V shed 5 bases and J shed 2 bases, with 15 bases lying between them. CDR3 in DNA: TGTGCCACCAGCCCGCCGGGACTCCGAAACTATGGCTACACCTTC. Its protein is CATSPPGLRNYGYTF. The whole variable domain, filled in from reference TRBV15 and TRBJ1-2, reads DAMVIQNPRYQVTQFGKPVTLSCSQTLNHNVMYWYQQKSSQAPKLLFHYYDKDFNNEADTPDNFQSRRPNTSFCFLDIRSPGLGDTAMYLCATSPPGLRNYGYTFGSGTRLTVV.

This chain links TRBV30 with TRBJ2-5, with 11 positions matching TRBD2. The CDR3 runs to 16 residues. CDR1 is GTSNPN, CDR2 SVGIG, per germline (reference sequence). The V and J ends lost 0 bases and 5 bases, in that order; junction bases with no gene match: 8. The CDR3 DNA follows: TGTGCCTGGAGTGTGATAGCGGGAGGGCCCGGGGAGACCCAGTACTTC. Residues: CAWSVIAGGPGETQYF.

The genes are TRBV5-1 and TRBJ1-2; D unclear. Germline values: CDR1 SGHRS, CDR2 YFSETQ. V lost 1 base, J lost 0 bases, and 10 bases lay in between. The CDR3 length is 15 residues. This CDR3 is CASSLNSQANYGYTF. CDR3 in DNA: TGCGCCAGCAGCTTGAACTCGCAGGCTAACTATGGCTACACCTTC. The full variable domain, its missing parts supplied by reference TRBV5-1 and TRBJ1-2, is KAGVTQTPRYLIKTRGQQVTLSCSPISGHRSVSWYQQTPGQGLQFLFEYFSETQRNKGNFPGRFSGRQFSNSRSEMNVSTLELGDSALYLCASSLNSQANYGYTFGSGTRLTVV.

This clone was found a few times. This rearrangement joins TRBV6-5 to TRBJ2-5, with D perhaps TRBD1 (6 bases). The germline V gene has CDR1 MNHEY and CDR2 SVGAGI. The CDR3 is 15 amino acids. V was cut by 6 bases and J by 1 base, with 15 bases left in between. CDR3 nucleotides: TGTGCCAGCAGCGTAGACTGGGGGCCCCAAGAGACCCAGTACTTC. It yields the protein CASSVDWGPQETQYF.

V and J are TRBV6-2 or TRBV6-3 and TRBJ2-1; 11 bases fit TRBD2. From germline, CDR1 is MNHEY and CDR2 SVGEGT. CDR3 size: 17 residues. With 0 bases clipped from V and 10 bases from J, the junction kept 11 bases outside the gene matches. CDR3: CASSYSIQLAGGKEQFF. CDR3 nucleotide sequence: TGTGCCAGCAGTTACTCGATCCAGCTAGCGGGGGGTAAAGAGCAGTTCTTC.

A single count supports this clone. The V gene is TRBV3-1 (or the pseudogene TRBV3-2), the J gene TRBJ1-1; D might be TRBD1 (5 bases). Germline V gene data show CDR1 as LGHDT and CDR2 as YNNKEL (reference sequence). V lost 5 bases, J lost 6 bases, and 16 bases lay in between. The CDR3 totals 14 residues. CDR3 loop: CASSYQGATPEAFF. The CDR3 DNA is TGTGCCAGCAGCTATCAAGGGGCTACCCCTGAAGCTTTCTTT.

The chain carries TRBV5-6 and TRBJ2-2; 7 bases are a match to TRBD2. The CDR3 is 18 residues long. Germline-derived CDR1 and CDR2 are SGHDT and YYEEEE. With V trimmed by 3 bases and J by 1 base, 12 bases remained unmatched. The CDR3 DNA follows: TGTGCCAGCAGCTCAGTATCCGGGACTACGATGAACACCGGGGAGCTGTTTTTT. Its protein is CASSSVSGTTMNTGELFF.

A remark on this clone: The same CDR3 arises from other DNA sequences in this sample as well. The rearrangement joins TRBV6-6 to TRBJ2-7; 8 bases fit TRBD1. Germline CDR1 is MNHNY and CDR2 is SVGAGI (reference sequence). This CDR3 comprises 14 residues. V shed 2 bases, J shed 3 bases, and the junction held 3 bases outside the gene matches. In nucleotides, the CDR3 is TGTGCCAGCAGTTACCCTGGACAGGGCTACGAGCAGTACTTC. Residues: CASSYPGQGYEQYF.

This clone has only a few counts. The rearrangement links TRBV6-4 to TRBJ1-1, with a possible D match to TRBD1 (6 bases). The CDR3 contains 15 residues. V was clipped by 5 bases and J by 5 bases, with 18 bases between them. Per germline, CDR1 MRHNA and CDR2 SNTAGT. DNA for the CDR3: TGTGCCAGCAGTCGGGAGACGGGGGGCTGGACTGAAGCTTTCTTT. This translates into CASSRETGGWTEAFF.

The genes are TRBV9 and TRBJ2-1; D may be TRBD2 (5 bases). The V end lost 2 bases, the J end lost 8 bases, and 8 bases lay between the germline ends. The length of the CDR3 is 12 residues. Germline assignment: CDR1 SGDLS and CDR2 YYNGEE. CDR3: CASSVQRDEQFF. The CDR3 DNA sequence: TGTGCCAGCAGCGTTCAGAGGGATGAGCAGTTCTTC.

Regarding this clone: Other DNA sequences within the sample encode an identical CDR3. This chain links TRBV27 with TRBJ1-5; no definite D call. V shed 0 bases and J shed 7 bases, with 7 bases lying between them. This CDR3 has 13 amino acids. Germline V lookup: CDR1 MNHEY, CDR2 SMNVEV (reference sequence). Here the CDR3 DNA reads TGTGCCAGCAGTTTATCAGGGAGCCAGCCCCAGCATTTT. Residues: CASSLSGSQPQHF.

A single count supports this clone. The chain carries TRBV28 and TRBJ2-7; D may be TRBD1 (6 bases). The germline V gene has CDR1 MDHEN and CDR2 SYDVKM. The CDR3 has 14 amino acids. V lost 6 bases and J 0 bases, leaving 12 bases between the germline ends. The DNA of the CDR3 is TGTGCCAGCAGCCCACAGGGAAGCTCCTACGAGCAGTACTTC. Translation gives CASSPQGSSYEQYF.

This clone has just one count. A read error is likely, as this CDR3 ends without the conserved phenylalanine or tryptophan. Because the CDR3's place on the DNA is in doubt, the DNA is left out and the CDR3 is given as listed by TCRdb. This sequence joins TRBV21-1 and TRBJ2-4; no check of the table's D call, TRBD1, against the DNA was made. TRBV21-1 is a recognized pseudogene. Including both end residues, the CDR3 is 8 amino acids long. CDR3 loop: CASRTGEV.